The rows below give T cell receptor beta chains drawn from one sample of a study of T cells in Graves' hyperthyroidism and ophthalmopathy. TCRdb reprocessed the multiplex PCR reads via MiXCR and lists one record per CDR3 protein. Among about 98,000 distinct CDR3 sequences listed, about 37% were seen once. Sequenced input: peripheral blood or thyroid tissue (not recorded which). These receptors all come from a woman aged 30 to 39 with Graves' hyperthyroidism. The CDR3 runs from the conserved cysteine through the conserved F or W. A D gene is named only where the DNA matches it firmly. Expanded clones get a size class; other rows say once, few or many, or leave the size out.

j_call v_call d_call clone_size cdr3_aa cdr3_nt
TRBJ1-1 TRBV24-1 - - CATSSPGGYTEAFF TGTGCCACCAGCAGCCCTGGGGGGTACACTGAAGCTTTCTTT
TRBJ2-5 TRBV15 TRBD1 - CATSRDGRDRGHQETQYF TGTGCCACCAGCAGAGATGGCCGGGACAGGGGGCACCAAGAGACCCAGTACTTC
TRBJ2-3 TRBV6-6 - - CASSPQSTDMQYF TGTGCCAGCAGCCCACAGAGCACAGATATGCAGTATTTT
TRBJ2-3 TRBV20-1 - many CSVRFSTDTQYF TGCAGTGTACGGTTTAGCACAGATACGCAGTATTTT
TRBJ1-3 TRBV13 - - CASSGATGSTIYF TGTGCCAGCAGCGGGGCAACTGGAAGCACCATATATTTT
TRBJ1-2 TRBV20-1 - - CSARRGTYTF TGCAGTGCTAGGAGGGGAACCTACACCTTC
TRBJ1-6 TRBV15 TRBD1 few CATSSRDRGNSPLHF TGTGCCACCAGCAGTCGGGACAGGGGTAATTCACCCCTCCACTTT
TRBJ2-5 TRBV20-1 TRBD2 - CSARFRGVQETQYF TGCAGTGCTAGGTTCCGGGGGGTCCAAGAGACCCAGTACTTC
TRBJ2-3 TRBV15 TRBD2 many CATSGSGTSTDTQYF TGTGCCACCAGCGGGAGCGGGACCAGCACAGATACGCAGTATTTT
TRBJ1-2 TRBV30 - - CAWSGLRQTYYTF TGTGCCTGGAGTGGCCTCCGACAGACCTACTACACCTTC
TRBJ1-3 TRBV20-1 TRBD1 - CSARGDRGTGNTIYF TGCAGTGCTAGAGGTGACAGGGGGACTGGAAACACCATATATTTT
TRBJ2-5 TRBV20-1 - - CSATTGAGETQYF TGCAGTGCTACCACCGGGGCAGGGGAGACCCAGTACTTC
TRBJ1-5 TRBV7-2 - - CASRSAGTLNQPQHF TGTGCCAGCAGATCCGCCGGGACATTAAATCAGCCCCAGCATTTT
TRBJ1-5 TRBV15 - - CATSRDRKGMWRLSNQPQHF TGTGCCACCAGCAGAGATAGGAAAGGGATGTGGCGGCTGAGCAATCAGCCCCAGCATTTT
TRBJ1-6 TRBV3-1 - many CASSQLAGEGSPLHF TGTGCCAGCAGCCAATTGGCCGGGGAGGGTTCACCCCTCCACTTT
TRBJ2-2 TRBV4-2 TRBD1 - CASSQDQQGPLSF TGTGCCAGCAGCCAAGACCAACAGGGGCCCCTGTCTTTT
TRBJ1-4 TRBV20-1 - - CSVKDRRINEKLFF TGCAGTGTTAAGGACCGGAGGATAAATGAAAAACTGTTTTTT
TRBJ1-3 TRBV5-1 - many CASSLDVSGNTIYF TGCGCCAGCAGCTTGGACGTGTCTGGAAACACCATATATTTT
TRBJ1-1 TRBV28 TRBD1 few CASSGLRTGSTEAFF TGTGCCAGCAGCGGGCTGAGGACAGGGAGCACTGAAGCTTTCTTT
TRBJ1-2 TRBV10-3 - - CAISETGGNYGYTF TGTGCCATCAGTGAGACTGGCGGTAACTATGGCTACACCTTC
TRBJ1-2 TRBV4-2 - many CASSQDRGNYGYTF TGTGCCAGCAGCCAAGACAGGGGTAACTATGGCTACACCTTC
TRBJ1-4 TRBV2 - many CASRRWGVNEKLFF TGTGCCAGCAGACGATGGGGGGTTAATGAAAAACTGTTTTTT
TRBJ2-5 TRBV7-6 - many CASSVRFQETQYF TGTGCCAGCAGCGTCAGATTCCAAGAGACCCAGTACTTC
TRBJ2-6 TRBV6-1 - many CASSEGDSGANVLTF TGTGCCAGCAGTGAAGGCGACTCTGGGGCCAACGTCCTGACTTTC
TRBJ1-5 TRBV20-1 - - CSAWSPGTQMGQPQHF TGCAGTGCCTGGAGCCCCGGGACCCAGATGGGGCAGCCCCAGCATTTT
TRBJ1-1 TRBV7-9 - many CATRRQQNTEAFF TGTGCCACCCGCCGACAGCAGAACACTGAAGCTTTCTTT
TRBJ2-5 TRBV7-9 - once CASSGTGNIQETQYF TGTGCCAGCAGCGGAACAGGGAACATCCAAGAGACCCAGTACTTC
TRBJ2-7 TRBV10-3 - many CAMAHGAADYEQYF TGTGCCATGGCCCACGGAGCGGCTGACTACGAGCAGTACTTC
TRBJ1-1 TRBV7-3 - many CASSLGAFTEAFF TGTGCCAGCAGCTTGGGGGCTTTCACTGAAGCTTTCTTT
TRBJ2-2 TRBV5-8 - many CASSLSTVNTGELFF TGTGCCAGCAGCTTGTCAACAGTGAACACCGGGGAGCTGTTTTTT
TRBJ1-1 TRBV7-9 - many CASSPQGYLHTEAFF TGTGCCAGCAGCCCCCAGGGATATTTACACACTGAAGCTTTCTTT
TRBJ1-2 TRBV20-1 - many CSAIHPRDGYGYTF TGCAGTGCTATCCACCCCAGGGACGGCTATGGCTACACCTTC
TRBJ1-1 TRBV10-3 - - CAIRGAVGNTEAFF TGTGCCATCAGAGGGGCCGTCGGGAACACTGAAGCTTTCTTT
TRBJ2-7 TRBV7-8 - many CASSRGQTYEQYF TGTGCCAGCAGCCGCGGACAGACCTACGAGCAGTACTTC
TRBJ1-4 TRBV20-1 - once CSASIRASEKLFF TGCAGTGCTAGTATTAGGGCTAGTGAAAAACTGTTTTTT
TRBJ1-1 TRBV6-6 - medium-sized CASSYGTTEAFF TGTGCCAGCAGTTACGGGACCACTGAAGCTTTCTTT
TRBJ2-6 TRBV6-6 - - CASRDTPFGANVLTF TGTGCCAGCAGGGACACTCCCTTCGGGGCCAACGTCCTGACTTTC
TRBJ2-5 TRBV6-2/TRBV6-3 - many CASSYHTFGETQYF TGTGCCAGCAGTTACCACACCTTCGGGGAGACCCAGTACTTC
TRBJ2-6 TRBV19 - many CASSETGGSSGANVLTF TGTGCCAGTAGCGAGACAGGAGGATCCTCTGGGGCCAACGTCCTGACTTTC
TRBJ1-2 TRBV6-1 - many CASREYSRGPRGHGYTF TGTGCCAGCAGGGAATACTCCCGGGGGCCCCGAGGGCATGGCTACACCTTC
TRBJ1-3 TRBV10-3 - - CAITNNPYEQYFGPGTIYF -
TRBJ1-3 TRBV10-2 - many CASSHREQGDTIYF TGCGCCAGCAGTCACAGGGAGCAAGGGGACACCATATATTTT
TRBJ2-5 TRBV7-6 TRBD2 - CASSLAGGEETQYF TGTGCCAGCAGTTTAGCGGGAGGGGAAGAGACCCAGTACTTC
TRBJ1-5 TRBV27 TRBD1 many CASSYGTGEQPQHF TGTGCCAGCAGTTACGGGACAGGGGAACAGCCCCAGCATTTT
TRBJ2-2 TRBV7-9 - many CASSFFTGELFF TGTGCCAGCAGCTTTTTCACCGGGGAGCTGTTTTTT
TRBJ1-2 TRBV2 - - CASLRPLTGGYTF TGTGCCAGCCTTAGGCCCTTGACAGGTGGCTACACCTTT
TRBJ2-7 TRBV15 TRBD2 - CATSGGTTCEQYF TGTGCCACCAGCGGCGGGACTACCTGCGAGCAGTACTTC
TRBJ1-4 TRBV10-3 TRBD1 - CAIDRGSEKLFF TGTGCTATTGACAGGGGGAGTGAAAAACTGTTTTTT
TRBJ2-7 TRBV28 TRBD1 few CAIRDSPSYEQYF TGTGCCATCCGGGACAGCCCATCCTACGAGCAGTACTTC
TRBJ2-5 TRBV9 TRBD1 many CASSVGGGLETQYF TGTGCCAGCAGCGTAGGAGGGGGCCTGGAGACCCAGTACTTC
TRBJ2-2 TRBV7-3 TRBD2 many CASSLIAGAGLAGELFF TGTGCCAGCAGCTTAATAGCGGGGGCCGGTTTGGCCGGGGAGCTGTTTTTT
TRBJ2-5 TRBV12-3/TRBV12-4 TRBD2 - CASSPTSGRAIKTQYF TGTGCCAGCAGCCCAACTAGCGGGAGGGCCATAAAGACCCAGTACTTC
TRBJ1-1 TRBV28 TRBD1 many CASSPGQTNTEAFF TGTGCCAGCAGCCCGGGACAGACGAACACTGAAGCTTTCTTT
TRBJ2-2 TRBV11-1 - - CASSKGGTGELFF TGTGCCAGCAGCAAAGGGGGCACCGGGGAGCTGTTTTTT